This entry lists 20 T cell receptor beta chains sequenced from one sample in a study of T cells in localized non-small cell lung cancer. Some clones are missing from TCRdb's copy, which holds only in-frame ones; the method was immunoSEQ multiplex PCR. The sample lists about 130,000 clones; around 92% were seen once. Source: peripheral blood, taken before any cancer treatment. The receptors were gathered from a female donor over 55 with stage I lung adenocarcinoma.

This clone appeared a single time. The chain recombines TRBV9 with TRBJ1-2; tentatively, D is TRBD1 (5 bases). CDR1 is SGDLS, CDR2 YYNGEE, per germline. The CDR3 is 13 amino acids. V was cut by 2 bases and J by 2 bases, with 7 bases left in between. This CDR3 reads CASSVEGNYGYTF. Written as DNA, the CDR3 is TGTGCCAGCAGCGTTGAGGGGAACTATGGCTACACCTTC. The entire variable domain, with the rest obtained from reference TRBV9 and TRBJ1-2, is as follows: DSGVTQTPKHLITATGQRVTLRCSPRSGDLSVYWYQQSLDQGLQFLIQYYNGEERAKGNILERFSAQQFPDLHSELNLSSLELGDSALYFCASSVEGNYGYTFGSGTRLTVV.

The CDR3 nucleotides are TGTGCCTGGAGCACTCGGACAGGGGGGGGCTACACCTTC. Translation gives CAWSTRTGGGYTF. The rearrangement joins TRBV30 to TRBJ1-2; TRBD1 matches at 10 bases. With 3 bases clipped from V and 8 bases from J, the junction kept 6 bases outside the gene matches. The CDR3 length is 13 residues. Germline V gene sequence: CDR1 GTSNPN, CDR2 SVGIG (reference sequence). Full variable domain (outside the CDR3, taken from reference TRBV30 and TRBJ1-2): SQTIHQWPATLVQPVGSPLSLECTVEGTSNPNLYWYRQAAGRGLQLLFYSVGIGQISSEVPQNLSASRPQDRQFILSSKKLLLSDSGFYLCAWSTRTGGGYTFGSGTRLTVV.

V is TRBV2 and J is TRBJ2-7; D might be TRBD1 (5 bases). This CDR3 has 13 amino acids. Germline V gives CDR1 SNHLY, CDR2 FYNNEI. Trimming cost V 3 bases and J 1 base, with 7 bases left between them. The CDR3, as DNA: TGTGCCAGCAGTGATCAGGGATCCTACGAGCAGTACTTC. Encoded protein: CASSDQGSYEQYF.

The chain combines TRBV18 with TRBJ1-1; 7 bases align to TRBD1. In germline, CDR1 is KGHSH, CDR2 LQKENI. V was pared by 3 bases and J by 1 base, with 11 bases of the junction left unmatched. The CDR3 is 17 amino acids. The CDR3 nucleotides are TGTGCCAGCTCACCCCTAGGGACAGCCAGAAAGAACACTGAAGCTTTCTTT. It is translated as CASSPLGTARKNTEAFF.

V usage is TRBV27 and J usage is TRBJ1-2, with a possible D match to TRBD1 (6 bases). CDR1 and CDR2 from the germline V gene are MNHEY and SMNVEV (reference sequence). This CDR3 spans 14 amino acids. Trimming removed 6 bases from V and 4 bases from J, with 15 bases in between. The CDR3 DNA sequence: TGTGCCAGCAGCCCGATGCAGGGGTTCTATGGCTACACCTTC. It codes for CASSPMQGFYGYTF.

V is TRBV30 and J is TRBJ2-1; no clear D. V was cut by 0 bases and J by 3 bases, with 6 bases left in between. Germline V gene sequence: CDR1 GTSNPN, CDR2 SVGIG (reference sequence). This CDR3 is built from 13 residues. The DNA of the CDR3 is TGTGCCTGGAGTGTATCCGACTACAATGAGCAGTTCTTC. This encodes CAWSVSDYNEQFF. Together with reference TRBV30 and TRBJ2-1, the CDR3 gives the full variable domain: SQTIHQWPATLVQPVGSPLSLECTVEGTSNPNLYWYRQAAGRGLQLLFYSVGIGQISSEVPQNLSASRPQDRQFILSSKKLLLSDSGFYLCAWSVSDYNEQFFGPGTRLTVL.

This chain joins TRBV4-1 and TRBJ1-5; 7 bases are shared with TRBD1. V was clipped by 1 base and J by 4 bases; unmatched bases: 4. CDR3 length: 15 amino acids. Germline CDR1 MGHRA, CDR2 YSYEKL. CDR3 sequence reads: CASSQAGTENQPQHF. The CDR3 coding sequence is TGCGCCAGCAGCCAAGCCGGGACAGAGAATCAGCCCCAGCATTTT.

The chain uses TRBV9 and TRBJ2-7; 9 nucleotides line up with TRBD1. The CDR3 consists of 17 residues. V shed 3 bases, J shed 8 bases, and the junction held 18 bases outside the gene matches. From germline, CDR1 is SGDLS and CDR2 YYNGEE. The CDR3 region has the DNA TGTGCCAGCAGCGCAAGAGGCGAGGGACAGGGCCTCCTTCAGCAGTACTTC. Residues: CASSARGEGQGLLQQYF.

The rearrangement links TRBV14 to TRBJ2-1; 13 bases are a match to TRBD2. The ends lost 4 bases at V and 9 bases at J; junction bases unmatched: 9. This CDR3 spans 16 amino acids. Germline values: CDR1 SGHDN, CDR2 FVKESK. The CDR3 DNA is TGTGCCAGCAGCCTAACTAGCGGGAGGGCCGCGCGTGAGCAGTTCTTC. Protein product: CASSLTSGRAAREQFF.

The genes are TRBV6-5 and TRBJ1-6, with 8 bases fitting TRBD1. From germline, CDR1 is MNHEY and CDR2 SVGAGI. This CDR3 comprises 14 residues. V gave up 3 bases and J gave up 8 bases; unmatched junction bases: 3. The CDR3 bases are TGTGCCAGCAGTTATATACAGGGGGATTCACCCCTCCACTTT. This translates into CASSYIQGDSPLHF.

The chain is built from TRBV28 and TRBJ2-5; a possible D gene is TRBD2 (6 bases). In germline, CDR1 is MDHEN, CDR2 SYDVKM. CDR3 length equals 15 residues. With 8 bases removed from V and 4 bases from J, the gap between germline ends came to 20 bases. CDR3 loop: CASSGVAEKRETQYF. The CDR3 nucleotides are TGTGCCAGCTCTGGGGTAGCGGAAAAGAGAGAGACCCAGTACTTC.

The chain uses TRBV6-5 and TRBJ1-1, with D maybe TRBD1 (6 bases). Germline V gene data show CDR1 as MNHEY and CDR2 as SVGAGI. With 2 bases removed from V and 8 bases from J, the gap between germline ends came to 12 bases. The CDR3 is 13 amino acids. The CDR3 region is CASSYTPGTEAFF. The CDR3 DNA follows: TGTGCCAGCAGTTACACACCGGGGACAGAAGCTTTCTTT.

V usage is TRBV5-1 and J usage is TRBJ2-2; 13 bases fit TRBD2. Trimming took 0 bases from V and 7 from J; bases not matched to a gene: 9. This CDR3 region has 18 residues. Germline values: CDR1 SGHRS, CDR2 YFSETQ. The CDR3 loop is CASSLARTSGSIGGELFF. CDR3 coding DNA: TGCGCCAGCAGCTTGGCCAGGACTAGCGGGAGTATTGGCGGGGAGCTGTTTTTT.

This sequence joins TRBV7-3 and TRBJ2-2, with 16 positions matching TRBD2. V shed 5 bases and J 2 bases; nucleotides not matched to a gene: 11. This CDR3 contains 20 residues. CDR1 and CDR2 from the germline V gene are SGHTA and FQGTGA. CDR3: CASSITGGTSGRANTGELFF. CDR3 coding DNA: TGTGCCAGCAGCATCACCGGTGGGACTAGCGGGAGGGCCAACACCGGGGAGCTGTTTTTT. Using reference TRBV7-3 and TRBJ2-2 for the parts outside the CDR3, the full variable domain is GAGVSQTPSNKVTEKGKYVELRCDPISGHTALYWYRQSLGQGPEFLIYFQGTGAADDSGLPNDRFFAVRPEGSVSTLKIQRTERGDSAVYLCASSITGGTSGRANTGELFFGEGSRLTVL.

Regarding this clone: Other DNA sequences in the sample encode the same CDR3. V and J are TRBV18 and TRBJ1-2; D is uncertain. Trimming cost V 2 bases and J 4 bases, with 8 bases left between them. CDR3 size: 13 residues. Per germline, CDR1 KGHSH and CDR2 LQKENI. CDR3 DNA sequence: TGTGCCAGCTCACCAACCGGCGGCTATGGCTACACCTTC. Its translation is CASSPTGGYGYTF.

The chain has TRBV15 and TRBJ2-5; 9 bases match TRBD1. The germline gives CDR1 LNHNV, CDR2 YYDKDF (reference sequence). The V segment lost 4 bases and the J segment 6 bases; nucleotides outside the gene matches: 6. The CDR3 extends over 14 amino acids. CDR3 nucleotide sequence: TGTGCCACCAGCACGGGGACAGGGTACAAGACCCAGTACTTC. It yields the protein CATSTGTGYKTQYF.

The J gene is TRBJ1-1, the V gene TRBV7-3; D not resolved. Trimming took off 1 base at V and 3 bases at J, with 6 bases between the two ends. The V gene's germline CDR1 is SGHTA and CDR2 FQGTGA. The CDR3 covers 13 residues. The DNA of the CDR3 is TGTGCCAGCAGCTTAATGGGAGACACTGAAGCTTTCTTT. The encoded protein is CASSLMGDTEAFF.

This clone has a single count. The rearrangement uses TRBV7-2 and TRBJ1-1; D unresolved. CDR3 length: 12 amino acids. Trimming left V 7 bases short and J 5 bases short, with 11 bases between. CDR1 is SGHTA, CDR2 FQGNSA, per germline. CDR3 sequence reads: CASNEPGTEAFF. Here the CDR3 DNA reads TGTGCCAGCAATGAGCCGGGAACTGAAGCTTTCTTT.

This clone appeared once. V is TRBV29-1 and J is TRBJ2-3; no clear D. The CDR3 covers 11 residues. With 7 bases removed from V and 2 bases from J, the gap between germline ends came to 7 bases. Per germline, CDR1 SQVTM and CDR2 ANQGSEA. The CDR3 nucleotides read TGCAGCGCCCCCTTCACAGATACGCAGTATTTT. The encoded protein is CSAPFTDTQYF.

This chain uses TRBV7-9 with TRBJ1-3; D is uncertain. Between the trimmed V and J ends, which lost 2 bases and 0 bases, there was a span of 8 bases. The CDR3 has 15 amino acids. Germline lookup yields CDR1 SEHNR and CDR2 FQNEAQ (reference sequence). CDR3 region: CASSLNLRSGNTIYF. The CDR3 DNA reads TGTGCCAGCAGCTTAAACCTCCGCTCTGGAAACACCATATATTTT.